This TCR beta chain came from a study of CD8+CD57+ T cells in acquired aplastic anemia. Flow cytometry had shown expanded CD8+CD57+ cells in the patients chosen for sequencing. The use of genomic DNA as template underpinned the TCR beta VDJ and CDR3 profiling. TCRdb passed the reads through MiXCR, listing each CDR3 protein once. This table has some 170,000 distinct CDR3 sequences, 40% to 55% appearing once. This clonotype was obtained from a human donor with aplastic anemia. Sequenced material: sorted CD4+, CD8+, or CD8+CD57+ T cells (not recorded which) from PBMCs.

The DNA of the CDR3 is TGTGCCAGCAGGACAGGCGGCTGGTCTGAAGCTTTCTTT. Translation gives CASRTGGWSEAFF. V is TRBV2 and J is TRBJ1-1, with D possibly being TRBD1 (6 bases). CDR1 and CDR2 from the germline V gene are SNHLY and FYNNEI. The CDR3 runs 13 residues. V lost 6 bases and J lost 6, with 14 bases in between.